This TCR beta chain was sequenced during a study of shared T cell receptors in the human thymus. The assay was immunoSEQ multiplex PCR, and TCRdb's table has in-frame clones only and misses some. The sample yields hundreds of thousands of clones, 88% seen once. V was pared by 5 bases and J by 2 bases, with 13 bases between. The CDR3 has 14 residues. Germline V gene data show CDR1 as MNHNS and CDR2 as SASEGT. The same data also contributed to another study, on human thymus T cells. That source adds: Repertoires from thymus and blood appeared to show biased V and J gene usage.

This TCR derives from a boy less than two years old with a congenital heart defect. The sequenced material came from thymocytes. The V and J genes are TRBV6-1 and TRBJ2-7; D is possibly TRBD1 (6 bases). The CDR3: CASSPQGRTYEQYF. CDR3 DNA sequence: TGTGCCAGCAGTCCACAGGGCCGGACCTACGAGCAGTACTTC.